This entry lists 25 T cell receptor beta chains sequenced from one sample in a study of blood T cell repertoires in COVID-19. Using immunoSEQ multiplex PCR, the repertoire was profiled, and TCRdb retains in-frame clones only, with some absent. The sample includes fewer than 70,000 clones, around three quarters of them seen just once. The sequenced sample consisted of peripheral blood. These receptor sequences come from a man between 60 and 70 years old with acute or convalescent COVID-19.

This chain's CDR3 is CSTGGATDTQYF. The CDR3 DNA reads as TGCAGCACAGGGGGCGCGACAGATACGCAGTATTTT. The chain carries TRBV29-1 and TRBJ2-3; 9 nucleotides align to TRBD1. CDR1 is SQVTM, CDR2 ANQGSEA, per germline. J lost 3 bases, V lost 8 bases, and 3 bases had no gene match. The CDR3 is made up of 12 amino acids.

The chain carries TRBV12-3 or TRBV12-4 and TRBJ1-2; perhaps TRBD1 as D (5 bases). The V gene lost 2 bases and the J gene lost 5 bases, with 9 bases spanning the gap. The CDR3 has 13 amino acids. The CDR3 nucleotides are TGTGCCAGCAGTTTACTCGACAGTTATGGCTACACCTTC. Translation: CASSLLDSYGYTF.

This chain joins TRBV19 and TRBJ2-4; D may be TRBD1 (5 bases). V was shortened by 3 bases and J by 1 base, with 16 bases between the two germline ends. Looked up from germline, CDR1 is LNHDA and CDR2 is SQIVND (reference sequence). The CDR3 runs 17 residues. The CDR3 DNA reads TGTGCCAGTAGTATTTCTTTGCCTAGGGGTGCCAAAAACATTCAGTACTTC. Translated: CASSISLPRGAKNIQYF.

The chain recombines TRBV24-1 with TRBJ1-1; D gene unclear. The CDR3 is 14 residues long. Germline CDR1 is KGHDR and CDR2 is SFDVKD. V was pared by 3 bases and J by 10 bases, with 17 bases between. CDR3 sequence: CATSDTSGRARAFF. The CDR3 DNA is TGTGCCACCAGTGATACATCCGGGAGAGCGAGAGCTTTCTTT.

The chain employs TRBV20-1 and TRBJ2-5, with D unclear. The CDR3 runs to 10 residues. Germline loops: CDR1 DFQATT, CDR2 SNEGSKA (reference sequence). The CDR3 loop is CSLGAETQYF. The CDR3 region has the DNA TGCAGCCTAGGAGCTGAGACCCAGTACTTC.

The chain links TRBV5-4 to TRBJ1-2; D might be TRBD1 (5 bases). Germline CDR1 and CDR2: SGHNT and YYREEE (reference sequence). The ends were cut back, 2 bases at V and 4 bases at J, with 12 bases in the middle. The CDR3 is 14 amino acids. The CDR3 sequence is CASSFPREGYGYTF. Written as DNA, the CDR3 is TGTGCCAGCAGCTTCCCCAGGGAAGGCTATGGCTACACCTTC.

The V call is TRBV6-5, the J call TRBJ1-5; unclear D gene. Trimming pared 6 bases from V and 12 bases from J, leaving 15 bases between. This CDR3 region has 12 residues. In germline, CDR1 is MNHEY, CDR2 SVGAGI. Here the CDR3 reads CASRYERLYQHF. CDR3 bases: TGTGCCAGCAGGTATGAGAGGCTATACCAGCATTTT.

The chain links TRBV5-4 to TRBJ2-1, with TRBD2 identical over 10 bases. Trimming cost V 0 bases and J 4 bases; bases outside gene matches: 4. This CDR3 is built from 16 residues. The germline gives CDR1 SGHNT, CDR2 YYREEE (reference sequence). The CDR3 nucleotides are TGTGCCAGCAGCTTGGGGGCTAGCGGGGGATACAATGAGCAGTTCTTC. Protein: CASSLGASGGYNEQFF. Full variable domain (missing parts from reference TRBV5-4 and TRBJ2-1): ETGVTQSPTHLIKTRGQQVTLRCSSQSGHNTVSWYQQALGQGPQFIFQYYREEENGRGNFPPRFSGLQFPNYSSELNVNALELDDSALYLCASSLGASGGYNEQFFGPGTRLTVL.

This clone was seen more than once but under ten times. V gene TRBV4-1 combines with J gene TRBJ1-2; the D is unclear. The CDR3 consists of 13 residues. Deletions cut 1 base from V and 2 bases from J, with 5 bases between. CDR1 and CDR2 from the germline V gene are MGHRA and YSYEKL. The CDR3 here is CASSQALNYGYTF. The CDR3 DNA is TGCGCCAGCAGCCAAGCATTGAACTATGGCTACACCTTC.

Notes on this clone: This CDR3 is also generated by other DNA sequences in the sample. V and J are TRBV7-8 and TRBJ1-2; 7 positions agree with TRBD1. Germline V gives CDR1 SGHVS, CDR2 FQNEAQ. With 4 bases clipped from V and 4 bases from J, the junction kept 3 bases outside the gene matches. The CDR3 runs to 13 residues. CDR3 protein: CASSSGQAYGYTF. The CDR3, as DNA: TGTGCCAGCAGCTCTGGACAGGCCTATGGCTACACCTTC.

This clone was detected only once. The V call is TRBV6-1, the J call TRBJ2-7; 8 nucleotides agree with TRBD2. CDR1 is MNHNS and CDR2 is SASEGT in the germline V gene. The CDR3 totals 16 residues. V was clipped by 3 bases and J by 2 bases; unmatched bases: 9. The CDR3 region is CASSDGFRGGTYEQYF. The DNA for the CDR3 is TGTGCCAGCAGTGATGGATTTCGGGGGGGAACCTACGAGCAGTACTTC.

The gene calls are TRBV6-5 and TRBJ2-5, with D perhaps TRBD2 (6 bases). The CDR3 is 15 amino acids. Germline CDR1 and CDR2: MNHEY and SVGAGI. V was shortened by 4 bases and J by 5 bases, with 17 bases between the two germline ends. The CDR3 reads CASSSLRDWRETQYF. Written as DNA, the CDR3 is TGTGCCAGCAGTTCCCTCCGGGACTGGAGGGAGACCCAGTACTTC.

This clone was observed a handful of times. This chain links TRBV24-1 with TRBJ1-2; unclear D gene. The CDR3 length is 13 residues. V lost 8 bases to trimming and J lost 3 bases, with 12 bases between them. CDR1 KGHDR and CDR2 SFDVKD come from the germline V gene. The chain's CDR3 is CATKGGEYYGYTF. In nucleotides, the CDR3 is TGTGCCACCAAAGGTGGGGAGTACTATGGCTACACCTTC.

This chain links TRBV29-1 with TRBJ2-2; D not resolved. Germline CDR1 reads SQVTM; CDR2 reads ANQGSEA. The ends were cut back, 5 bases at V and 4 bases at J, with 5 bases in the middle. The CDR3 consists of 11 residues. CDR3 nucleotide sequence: TGCAGCGTTTGGGCCACCGGGGAGCTGTTTTTT. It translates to CSVWATGELFF.

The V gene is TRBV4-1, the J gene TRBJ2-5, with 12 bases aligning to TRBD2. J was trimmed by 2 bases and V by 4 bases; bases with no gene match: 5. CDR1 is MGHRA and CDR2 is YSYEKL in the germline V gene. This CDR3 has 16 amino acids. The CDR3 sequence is CASSLQGLAGQETQYF. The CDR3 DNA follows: TGCGCCAGCAGCCTCCAAGGACTAGCGGGGCAAGAGACCCAGTACTTC.

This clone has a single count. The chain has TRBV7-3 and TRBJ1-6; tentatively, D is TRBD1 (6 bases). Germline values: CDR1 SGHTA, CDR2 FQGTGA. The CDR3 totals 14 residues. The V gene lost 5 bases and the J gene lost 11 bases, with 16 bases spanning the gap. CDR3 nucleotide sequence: TGTGCCAGCAGCCTTCAGGGGTTCGACCCACCCCTCCACTTT. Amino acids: CASSLQGFDPPLHF.

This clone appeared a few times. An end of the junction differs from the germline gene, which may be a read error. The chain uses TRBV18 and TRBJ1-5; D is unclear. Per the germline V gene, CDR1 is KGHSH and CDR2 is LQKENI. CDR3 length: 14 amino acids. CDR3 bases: TGTGCCAGCTCGTCTTCAGGTAGCGATCAGCCCCAGCATTTT. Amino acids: CASSSSGSDQPQHF.

The CDR3 DNA reads as TGCAGCGGTCGGGGGAACAATGAGCAGTTCTTC. Translation: CSGRGNNEQFF. The chain joins TRBV29-1 to TRBJ2-1, with D maybe TRBD2 (6 bases). From germline, CDR1 is SQVTM and CDR2 ANQGSEA. This CDR3 spans 11 amino acids. V lost 7 bases and J lost 5, with 9 bases in between.

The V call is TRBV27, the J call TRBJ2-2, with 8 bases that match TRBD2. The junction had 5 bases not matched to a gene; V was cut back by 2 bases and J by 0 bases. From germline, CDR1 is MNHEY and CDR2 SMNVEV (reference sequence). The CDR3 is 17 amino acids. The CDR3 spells CASSLLAGGTNTGELFF. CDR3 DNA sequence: TGTGCCAGCAGTTTACTGGCGGGGGGTACGAACACCGGGGAGCTGTTTTTT.

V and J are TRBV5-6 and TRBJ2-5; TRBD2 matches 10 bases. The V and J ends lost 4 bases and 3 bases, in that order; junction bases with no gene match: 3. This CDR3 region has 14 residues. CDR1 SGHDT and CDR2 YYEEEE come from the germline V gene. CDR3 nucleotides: TGTGCCAGCAGCCCCGGACTAGCGGAAGAGACCCAGTACTTC. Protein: CASSPGLAEETQYF.

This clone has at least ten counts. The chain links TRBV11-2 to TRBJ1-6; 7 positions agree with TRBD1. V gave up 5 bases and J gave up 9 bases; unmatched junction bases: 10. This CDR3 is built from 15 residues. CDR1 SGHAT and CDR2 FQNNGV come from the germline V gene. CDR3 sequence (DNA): TGTGCCAGCAGCACCTACAGGGGCCGGGGTTCACCCCTCCACTTT. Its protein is CASSTYRGRGSPLHF.

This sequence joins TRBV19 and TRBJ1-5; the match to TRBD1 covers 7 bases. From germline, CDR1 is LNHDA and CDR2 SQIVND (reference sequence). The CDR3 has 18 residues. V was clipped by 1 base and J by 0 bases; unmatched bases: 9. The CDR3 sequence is CASSIVMTGTGSNQPQHF. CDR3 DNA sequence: TGTGCCAGTAGTATAGTAATGACAGGGACGGGTAGCAATCAGCCCCAGCATTTT.

CDR3 region: CASSLHGDRDQETQYF. In DNA, the CDR3 is TGTGCCAGCAGCTTGCACGGGGACAGGGATCAAGAGACCCAGTACTTC. The V call is TRBV5-4, the J call TRBJ2-5; 9 bases are shared with TRBD1. V lost 1 base and J lost 2; bases outside the gene matches: 6. CDR3 length: 16 residues. CDR1 and CDR2 from the germline V gene are SGHNT and YYREEE (reference sequence).

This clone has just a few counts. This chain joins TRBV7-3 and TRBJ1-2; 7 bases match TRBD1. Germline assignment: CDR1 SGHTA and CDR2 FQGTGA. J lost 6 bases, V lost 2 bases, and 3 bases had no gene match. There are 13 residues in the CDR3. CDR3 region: CASSLFQGDGYTF. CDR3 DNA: TGTGCCAGCAGCTTATTCCAGGGGGATGGCTACACCTTC.

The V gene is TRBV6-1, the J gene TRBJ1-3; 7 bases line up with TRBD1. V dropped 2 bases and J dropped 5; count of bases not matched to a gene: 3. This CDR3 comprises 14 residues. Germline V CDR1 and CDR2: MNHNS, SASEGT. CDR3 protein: CASSEYRGRNTIYF. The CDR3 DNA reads TGTGCCAGCAGTGAATACAGGGGAAGAAACACCATATATTTT.